The entry below describes one T cell receptor beta chain. The target antigen is unknown. This entry belongs to a study of shared clonotypes between healthy human individuals. Findings of the study overall: Sample collection involved blood only; tissue repertoires are likely different.

Profiled with immunoSEQ multiplex PCR; TCRdb holds only in-frame clones, not every one. Among roughly 2,300,000 clones listed, roughly 90% were seen once. V gave up 7 bases and J gave up 4 bases, with 17 bases separating them. This CDR3 has 14 residues. The V gene's germline CDR1 is SQVTM and CDR2 ANQGSEA. The TCR comes from a man aged 18-30 years in good health. Some clones in this sample may be carry-over from other donors' samples. What was sequenced was naive CD4+ T cells from PBMCs. The subset denotes: CD45RA+ positively selected. V and J are TRBV29-1 and TRBJ1-5, with D maybe TRBD1 (6 bases). DNA for the CDR3: TGCAGCGCCGCTACAGGGTTCCCGAATCAGCCCCAGCATTTT. This gives the protein CSAATGFPNQPQHF.